This is a list of T cell receptor beta chains from one sample in a study of shared clonotypes between healthy human individuals. Method: immunoSEQ multiplex PCR; TCRdb's copy keeps in-frame clones and lacks some. The sample lists approximately 1.5 million clones, 98% occurring once. Sequencing was carried out using naive CD4+ T cells sorted from blood. The receptors derive from a man younger than 45 in good health. Each CDR3 is given without its conserved first and last residue.

j_call v_call cdr3_aa
TRBJ2-3 TRBV5-5 ASTGISTDTQY
TRBJ1-2 TRBV28 ASSFPQGAYGYT
TRBJ1-4 TRBV4-3 ASSQDIPDRVF
TRBJ1-4 TRBV9 ASSETGYEKLF
TRBJ2-7 TRBV28 ASSPPGPGSAYEQY
TRBJ2-1 TRBV11-2 ASSLTSGVNEQF
TRBJ1-1 TRBV5-4 ATHRDRVNTEAF
TRBJ2-1 TRBV28 ASSSLANEQF
TRBJ2-2 TRBV9 ASSVGDRTYQVTGELF
TRBJ2-1 TRBV14 ASSQDLLADYNEQF
TRBJ2-7 TRBV27 ATRTRGTSGPRTSYEQY
TRBJ2-7 TRBV7-3 ASSSEGQGGVEQY
TRBJ1-5 TRBV2 ASSFSFGGGSNQPQH
TRBJ2-7 TRBV19 ASSIGLASSYEQY
TRBJ2-3 TRBV6-1 ASSDGGGMDTQY
TRBJ2-1 TRBV9 ASSAGEYNEQF
TRBJ1-5 TRBV28 ASSNAAGTPNQPQH
TRBJ2-7 TRBV5-1 ASSPRTSGSYEQY
TRBJ1-2 TRBV5-4 ASSLNQGYGYT
TRBJ2-3 TRBV7-6 ASSFLAGPTDTQY
TRBJ2-7 TRBV7-9 ASSLEIGTSGSLRGEQY
TRBJ2-7 TRBV10-2 ASSEPSRAGALYEQY
TRBJ1-5 TRBV28 ASRNGNQPQH
TRBJ2-3 TRBV5-1 ASSRGSVTDTQY
TRBJ2-2 TRBV5-1 ASSLLGTSGTGELF
TRBJ1-2 TRBV4-1 ASSQPGQGVYGYT
TRBJ1-3 TRBV5-1 ASSTGTGRDTIY
TRBJ2-7 TRBV20-1 SPKSYEQY
TRBJ2-5 TRBV28 ASSLFRDGGRTQY
TRBJ2-5 TRBV5-1 ASSSWTGGETQY
TRBJ2-7 TRBV15 ATSRARTSSAEQY
TRBJ2-1 TRBV5-1 ASSLVLERNYNEQF